The sequence of this TCR beta chain was determined in a study of beta chain features in type 1 diabetes. As concerns this clone: What it recognizes is unknown.

The CDR3 length is 13 residues. After removal of 7 bases from V and 1 base from J, the junction contained 2 bases not matched to a gene. Germline V CDR1 and CDR2: SNHLY, FYNNEI. The sequenced template was cDNA made from the entire isolated RNA. This table comes from immunoSEQ multiplex PCR, and its TCRdb copy is limited to in-frame clones, with some not included. Of under 150,000 clones in the sample, approximately 10% were seen once. General study results and limits: For Type 1 diabetes patients, all four CD4+ subsets carried TCRB CDR3s that were moderately but significantly shorter.

This clonotype was sampled from a man in his thirties or forties with type 1 diabetes. The gene calls are TRBV2 and TRBJ1-1; TRBD1 matches at 8 bases. The specimen sequenced was central memory CD4+ T cells from blood. CDR3 region: CASTGQGNTEAFF. The CDR3 coding sequence is TGTGCCAGCACTGGACAGGGGAACACTGAAGCTTTCTTT. Drawing the rest from reference TRBV2 and TRBJ1-1, the complete variable domain is EPEVTQTPSHQVTQMGQEVILRCVPISNHLYFYWYRQILGQKVEFLVSFYNNEISEKSEIFDDQFSVERPDGSNFTLKIRSTKLEDSAMYFCASTGQGNTEAFFGQGTRLTVV.